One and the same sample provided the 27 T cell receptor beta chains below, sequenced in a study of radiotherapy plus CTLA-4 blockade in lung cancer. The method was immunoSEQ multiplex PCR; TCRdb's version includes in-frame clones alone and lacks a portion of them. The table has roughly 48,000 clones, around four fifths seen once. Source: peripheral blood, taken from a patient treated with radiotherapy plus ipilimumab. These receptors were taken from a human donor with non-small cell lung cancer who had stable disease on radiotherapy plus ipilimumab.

The CDR3 protein is CSVERGLAGDYNEQFF. CDR3 nucleotides: TGCAGCGTTGAAAGAGGCCTAGCGGGAGACTACAATGAGCAGTTCTTC. The chain joins TRBV29-1 to TRBJ2-1; TRBD2 aligns across 10 bases. The V segment lost 2 bases and the J segment 3 bases; nucleotides outside the gene matches: 7. This CDR3 comprises 16 residues. CDR1 and CDR2 (germline): SQVTM, ANQGSEA.

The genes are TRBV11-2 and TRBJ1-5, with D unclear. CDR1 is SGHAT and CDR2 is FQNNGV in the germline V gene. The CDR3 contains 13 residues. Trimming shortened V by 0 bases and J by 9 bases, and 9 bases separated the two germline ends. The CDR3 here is CASSLDPSGPQHF. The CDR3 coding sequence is TGTGCCAGCAGCTTAGATCCCTCGGGGCCCCAGCATTTT.

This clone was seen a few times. CDR3 amino acids: CASSQATGVTGELFF. The DNA for the CDR3 is TGCGCCAGCAGCCAAGCGACAGGGGTCACCGGGGAGCTGTTTTTT. The V gene is TRBV4-1, the J gene TRBJ2-2; 8 nucleotides agree with TRBD1. V gave up 1 base and J gave up 4 bases; unmatched junction bases: 2. This CDR3 is 15 amino acids long. Germline lookup yields CDR1 MGHRA and CDR2 YSYEKL.

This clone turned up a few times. CDR3 region: CASSLTQAYEQYF. The CDR3 coding sequence is TGTGCCAGCAGCTTAACCCAGGCTTACGAGCAGTACTTC. The chain has TRBV7-2 and TRBJ2-7; no definite D call. The CDR3 covers 13 residues. V lost 2 bases and J lost 4, with 9 bases in between. CDR1 is SGHTA and CDR2 is FQGNSA in the germline V gene.

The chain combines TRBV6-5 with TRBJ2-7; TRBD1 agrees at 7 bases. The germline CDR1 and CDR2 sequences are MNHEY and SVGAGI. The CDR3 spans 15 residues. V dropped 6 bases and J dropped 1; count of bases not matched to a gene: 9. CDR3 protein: CASRPPGQPSYEQYF. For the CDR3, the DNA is TGTGCCAGCAGACCCCCGGGACAGCCATCCTACGAGCAGTACTTC.

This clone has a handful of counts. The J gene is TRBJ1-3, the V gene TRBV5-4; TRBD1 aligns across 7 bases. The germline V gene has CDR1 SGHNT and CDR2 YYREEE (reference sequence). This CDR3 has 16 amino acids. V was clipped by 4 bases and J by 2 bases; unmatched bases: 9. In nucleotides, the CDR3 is TGTGCCAGCAGCCCGACAGGGAAGGGAGCTGGAAACACCATATATTTT. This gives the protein CASSPTGKGAGNTIYF.

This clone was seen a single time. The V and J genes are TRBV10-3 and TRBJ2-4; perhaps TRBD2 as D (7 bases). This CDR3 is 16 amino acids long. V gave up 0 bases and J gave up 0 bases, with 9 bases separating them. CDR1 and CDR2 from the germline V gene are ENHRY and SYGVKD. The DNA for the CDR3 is TGTGCCATCAGTGAGTCCGGGGGGCTAGCCAAAAACATTCAGTACTTC. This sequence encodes CAISESGGLAKNIQYF.

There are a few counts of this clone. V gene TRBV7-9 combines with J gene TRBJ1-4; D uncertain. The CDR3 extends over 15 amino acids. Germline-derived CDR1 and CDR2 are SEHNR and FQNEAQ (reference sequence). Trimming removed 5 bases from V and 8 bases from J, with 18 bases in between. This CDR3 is CASSRERGSGEKLFF. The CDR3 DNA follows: TGTGCCAGCAGCCGTGAGAGAGGAAGTGGCGAAAAACTGTTTTTT.

CDR3 amino acids: CASSLGEREKLFF. CDR3 coding DNA: TGTGCCAGCAGCTTAGGAGAGCGGGAAAAACTGTTTTTT. This chain joins TRBV11-1 and TRBJ1-4; D call uncertain. Deletions cut 1 base from V and 8 bases from J, with 8 bases between. CDR1 and CDR2 from the germline V gene are SGHAT and FQDESV (reference sequence). There are 13 residues in the CDR3.

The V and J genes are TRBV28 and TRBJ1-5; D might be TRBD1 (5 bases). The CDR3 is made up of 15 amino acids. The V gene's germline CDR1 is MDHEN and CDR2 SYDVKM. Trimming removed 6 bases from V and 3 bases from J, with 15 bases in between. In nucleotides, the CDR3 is TGTGCCAGCAGCTTAAGAGTTGGGGCCAATCAGCCCCAGCATTTT. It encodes CASSLRVGANQPQHF.

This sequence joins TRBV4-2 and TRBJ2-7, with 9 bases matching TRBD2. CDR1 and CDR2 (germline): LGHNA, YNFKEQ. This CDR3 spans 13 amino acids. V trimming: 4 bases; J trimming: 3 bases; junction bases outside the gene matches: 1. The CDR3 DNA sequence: TGTGCCAGCAGCCCGACTAGCGGCTACGAGCAGTACTTC. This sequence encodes CASSPTSGYEQYF.

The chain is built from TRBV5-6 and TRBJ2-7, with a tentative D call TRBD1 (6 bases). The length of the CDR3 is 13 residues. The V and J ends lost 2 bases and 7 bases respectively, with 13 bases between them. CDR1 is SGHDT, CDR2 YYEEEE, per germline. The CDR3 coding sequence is TGTGCCAGCAGCTTATGGCACACAGGGGAGCAGTACTTC. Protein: CASSLWHTGEQYF.

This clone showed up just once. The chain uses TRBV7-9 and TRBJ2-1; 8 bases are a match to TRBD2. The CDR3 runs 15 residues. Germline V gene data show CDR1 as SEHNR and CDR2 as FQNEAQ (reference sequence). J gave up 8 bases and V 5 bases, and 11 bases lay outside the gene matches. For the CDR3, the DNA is TGTGCCAGCAGCCTCGGGCGGGAGGCCCTAGATGAGCAGTTCTTC. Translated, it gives CASSLGREALDEQFF.

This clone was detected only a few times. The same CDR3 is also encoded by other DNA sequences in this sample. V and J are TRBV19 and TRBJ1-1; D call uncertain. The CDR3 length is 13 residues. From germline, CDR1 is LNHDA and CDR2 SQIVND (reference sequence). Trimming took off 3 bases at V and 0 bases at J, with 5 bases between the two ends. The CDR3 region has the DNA TGTGCCAGTAGTATTGGAGTGAACACTGAAGCTTTCTTT. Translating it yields CASSIGVNTEAFF.

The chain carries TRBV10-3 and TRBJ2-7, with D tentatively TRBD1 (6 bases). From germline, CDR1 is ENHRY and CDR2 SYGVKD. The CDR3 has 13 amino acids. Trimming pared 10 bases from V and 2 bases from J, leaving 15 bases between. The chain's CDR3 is CATTPQGTYEQYF. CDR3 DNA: TGTGCCACCACACCACAGGGAACCTACGAGCAGTACTTC.

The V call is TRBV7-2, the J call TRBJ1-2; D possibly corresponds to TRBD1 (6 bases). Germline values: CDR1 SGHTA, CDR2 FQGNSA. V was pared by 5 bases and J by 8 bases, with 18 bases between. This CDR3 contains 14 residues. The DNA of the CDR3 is TGTGCCAGCAGCCCGTACGGTCAGGGGTACGGCTACACCTTC. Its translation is CASSPYGQGYGYTF.

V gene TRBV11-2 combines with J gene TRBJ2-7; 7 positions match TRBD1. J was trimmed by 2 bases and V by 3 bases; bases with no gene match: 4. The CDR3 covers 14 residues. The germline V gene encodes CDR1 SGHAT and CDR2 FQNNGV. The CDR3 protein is CASSFQGGPYEQYF. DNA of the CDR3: TGTGCCAGCAGCTTTCAAGGGGGCCCCTACGAGCAGTACTTC.

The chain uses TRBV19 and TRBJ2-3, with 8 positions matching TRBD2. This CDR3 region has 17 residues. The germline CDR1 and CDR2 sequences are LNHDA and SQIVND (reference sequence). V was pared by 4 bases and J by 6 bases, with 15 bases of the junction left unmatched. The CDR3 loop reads CASSNWRREGQGDTQYF. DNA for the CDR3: TGTGCCAGTAGTAACTGGAGACGGGAGGGCCAGGGGGATACGCAGTATTTT.

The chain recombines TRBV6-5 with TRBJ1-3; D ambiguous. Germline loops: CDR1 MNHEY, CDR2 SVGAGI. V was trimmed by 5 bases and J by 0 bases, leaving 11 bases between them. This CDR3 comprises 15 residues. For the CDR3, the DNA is TGTGCCAGCAGTGTCGGTAGTTTCTCTGGAAACACCATATATTTT. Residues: CASSVGSFSGNTIYF.

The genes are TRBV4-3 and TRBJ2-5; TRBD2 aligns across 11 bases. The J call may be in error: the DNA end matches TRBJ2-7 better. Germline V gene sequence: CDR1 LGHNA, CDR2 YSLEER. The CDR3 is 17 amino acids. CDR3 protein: CASSQIAGGQPGNEQYF. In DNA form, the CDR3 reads TGCGCCAGCAGCCAGATAGCGGGAGGGCAACCGGGGAACGAGCAGTACTTC.

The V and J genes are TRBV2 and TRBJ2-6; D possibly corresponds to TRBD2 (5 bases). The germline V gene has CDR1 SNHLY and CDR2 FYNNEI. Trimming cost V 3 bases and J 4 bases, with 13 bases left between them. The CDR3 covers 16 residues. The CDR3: CASSELGVAGANVLTF. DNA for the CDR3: TGTGCCAGCAGTGAGTTGGGAGTGGCCGGGGCCAACGTCCTGACTTTC.

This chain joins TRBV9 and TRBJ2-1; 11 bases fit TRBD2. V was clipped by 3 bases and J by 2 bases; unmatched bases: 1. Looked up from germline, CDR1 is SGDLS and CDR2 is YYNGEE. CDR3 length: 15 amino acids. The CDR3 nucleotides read TGTGCCAGCAGCGAACTAGCGGGGGCCTACAATGAGCAGTTCTTC. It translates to CASSELAGAYNEQFF.

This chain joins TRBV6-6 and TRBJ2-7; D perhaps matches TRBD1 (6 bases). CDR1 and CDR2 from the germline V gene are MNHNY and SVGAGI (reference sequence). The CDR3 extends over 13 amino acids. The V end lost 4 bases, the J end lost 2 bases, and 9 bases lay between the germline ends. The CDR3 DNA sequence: TGTGCCAGCAGTTCCCCAGGGGCCTACGAGCAGTACTTC. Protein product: CASSSPGAYEQYF.

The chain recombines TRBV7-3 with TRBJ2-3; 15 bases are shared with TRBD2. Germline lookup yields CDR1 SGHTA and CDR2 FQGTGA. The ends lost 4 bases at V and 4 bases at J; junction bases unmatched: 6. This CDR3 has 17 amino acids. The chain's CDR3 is CASSSGLAGGWADTQYF. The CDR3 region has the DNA TGTGCCAGCAGCTCCGGACTAGCGGGAGGGTGGGCAGATACGCAGTATTTT.

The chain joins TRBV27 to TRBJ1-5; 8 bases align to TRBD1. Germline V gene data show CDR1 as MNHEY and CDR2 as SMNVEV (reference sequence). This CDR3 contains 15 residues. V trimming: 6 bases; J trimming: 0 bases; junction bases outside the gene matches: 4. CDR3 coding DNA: TGTGCCAGCAGACGACAGGGGTATAGCAATCAGCCCCAGCATTTT. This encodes CASRRQGYSNQPQHF.

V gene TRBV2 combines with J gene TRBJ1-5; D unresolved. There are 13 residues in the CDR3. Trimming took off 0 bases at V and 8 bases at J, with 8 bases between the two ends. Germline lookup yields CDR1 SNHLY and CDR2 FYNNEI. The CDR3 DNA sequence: TGTGCCAGCAGTGAAGCGCAGATTAAGCCCCAGCATTTT. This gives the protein CASSEAQIKPQHF. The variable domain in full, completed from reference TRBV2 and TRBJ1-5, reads EPEVTQTPSHQVTQMGQEVILRCVPISNHLYFYWYRQILGQKVEFLVSFYNNEISEKSEIFDDQFSVERPDGSNFTLKIRSTKLEDSAMYFCASSEAQIKPQHFGDGTRLSIL.

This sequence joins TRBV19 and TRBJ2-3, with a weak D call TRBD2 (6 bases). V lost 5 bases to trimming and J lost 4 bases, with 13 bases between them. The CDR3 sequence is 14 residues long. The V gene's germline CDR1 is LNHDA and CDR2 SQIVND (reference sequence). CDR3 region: CASSDSGPSDTQYF. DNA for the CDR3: TGTGCCAGTAGTGATAGCGGACCCTCAGATACGCAGTATTTT.